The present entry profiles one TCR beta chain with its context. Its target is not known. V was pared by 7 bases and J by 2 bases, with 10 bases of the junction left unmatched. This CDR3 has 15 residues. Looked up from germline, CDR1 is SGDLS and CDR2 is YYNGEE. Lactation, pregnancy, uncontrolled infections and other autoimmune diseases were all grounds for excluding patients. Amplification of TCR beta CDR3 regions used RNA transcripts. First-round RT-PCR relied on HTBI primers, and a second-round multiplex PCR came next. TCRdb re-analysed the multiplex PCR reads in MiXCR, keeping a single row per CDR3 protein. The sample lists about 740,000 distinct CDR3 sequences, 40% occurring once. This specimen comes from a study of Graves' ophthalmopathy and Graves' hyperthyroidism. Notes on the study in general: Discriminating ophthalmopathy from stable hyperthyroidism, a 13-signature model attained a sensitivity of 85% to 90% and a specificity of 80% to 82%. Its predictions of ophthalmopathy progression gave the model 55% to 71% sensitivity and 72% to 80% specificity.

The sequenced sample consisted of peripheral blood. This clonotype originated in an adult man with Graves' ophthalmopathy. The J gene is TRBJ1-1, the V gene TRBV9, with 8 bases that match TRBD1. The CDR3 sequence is CASSARTGTNTEAFF. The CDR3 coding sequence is TGTGCCAGCTCAGCCCGGACAGGGACCAACACTGAAGCTTTCTTT.